The 13 T cell receptor beta chains presented below share a single source sample, sequenced in a study of beta chain features in type 1 diabetes. What was sequenced were expressed TCRB transcripts, since all of the isolated RNA had been reverse transcribed. This table comes from immunoSEQ multiplex PCR, and its TCRdb copy is limited to in-frame clones, with some not included. The sample lists 250,000 or so clones, about 71% occurring once. Specimen: naive CD4+ T cells from blood. The receptor source for this set is a man aged 25 to 40 in good health.

Remarks on this clone: The same CDR3 is also encoded by other DNA sequences in this sample. This sequence joins TRBV30 and TRBJ2-3; 7 positions agree with TRBD1. CDR1 and CDR2 (germline): GTSNPN, SVGIG (reference sequence). This CDR3 has 14 residues. V lost 2 bases, J lost 1 base, and 3 bases stayed unmatched. CDR3 sequence reads: CAWSRQGGTDTQYF. Written as DNA, the CDR3 is TGTGCCTGGAGTCGGCAGGGGGGCACAGATACGCAGTATTTT.

CDR3 in amino acids: CASRRDRATQRSTDTQYF. CDR3 bases: TGTGCCAGCAGGAGGGACAGGGCAACCCAACGAAGCACAGATACGCAGTATTTT. The chain employs TRBV2 and TRBJ2-3, with 9 bases fitting TRBD1. The CDR3 extends over 18 amino acids. Germline V gene sequence: CDR1 SNHLY, CDR2 FYNNEI. Trimming removed 6 bases from V and 0 bases from J; junction bases left unmatched: 13.

The chain links TRBV27 to TRBJ2-7; weak D call: TRBD2 (5 bases). Germline assignment: CDR1 MNHEY and CDR2 SMNVEV (reference sequence). V dropped 7 bases and J dropped 5 bases, with 15 bases sitting between them. The CDR3 is 13 residues long. For the CDR3, the DNA is TGTGCCAGCAAGGGAGCGGCTAGGCACGAGCAGTACTTC. It codes for CASKGAARHEQYF.

V and J are TRBV10-3 and TRBJ2-7; the D is unclear. Germline CDR1 ENHRY, CDR2 SYGVKD. This CDR3 has 12 amino acids. V was cut by 3 bases and J by 0 bases, with 3 bases left in between. CDR3 nucleotide sequence: TGTGCCATCAGTGACAGCTCCTACGAGCAGTACTTC. Translated, it gives CAISDSSYEQYF.

This clone was recorded a few times. This chain joins TRBV30 and TRBJ2-5, with 8 bases matching TRBD1. The CDR3 is 13 amino acids. V was pared by 4 bases and J by 6 bases, with 7 bases of the junction left unmatched. CDR1 and CDR2 from the germline V gene are GTSNPN and SVGIG (reference sequence). The CDR3 DNA reads TGTGCCTGGACCCAAGGACAGGGAAAGACCCAGTACTTC. It encodes CAWTQGQGKTQYF.

The chain employs TRBV25-1 and TRBJ2-3; 10 positions agree with TRBD2. Losses at the gene ends were 3 bases for V and 3 bases for J; bases not matched to a gene: 6. This CDR3 has 16 residues. Germline V gene data show CDR1 as MGHDK and CDR2 as SYGVNS. The CDR3 region is CASSDLAGVGTDTQYF. The CDR3 DNA follows: TGTGCCAGCAGTGACCTAGCGGGAGTAGGGACAGATACGCAGTATTTT.

In this sample, this clone turned up a few times. This chain joins TRBV6-6 and TRBJ2-3; D gene ambiguous. The length of the CDR3 is 12 residues. Germline V lookup: CDR1 MNHNY, CDR2 SVGAGI (reference sequence). Trimming pared 5 bases from V and 11 bases from J, leaving 14 bases between. The CDR3 loop is CASSTAPREQYF. CDR3 DNA: TGTGCCAGCAGTACGGCTCCAAGGGAGCAGTATTTT.

The chain carries TRBV19 and TRBJ2-2; 7 nucleotides agree with TRBD1. Germline values: CDR1 LNHDA, CDR2 SQIVND (reference sequence). This CDR3 has 16 amino acids. After removal of 6 bases from V and 0 bases from J, the junction contained 7 bases not matched to a gene. CDR3 DNA sequence: TGTGCCAGTAGCACTTGGACAGGACCGAACACCGGGGAGCTGTTTTTT. Encoded protein: CASSTWTGPNTGELFF. Full variable domain (rest looked up from reference TRBV19 and TRBJ2-2): DGGITQSPKYLFRKEGQNVTLSCEQNLNHDAMYWYRQDPGQGLRLIYYSQIVNDFQKGDIAEGYSVSREKKESFPLTVTSAQKNPTAFYLCASSTWTGPNTGELFFGEGSRLTVL.

This clone came up once. The gene calls are TRBV10-3 and TRBJ2-2, with unresolved D. The germline CDR1 and CDR2 sequences are ENHRY and SYGVKD. This CDR3 has 11 residues. V lost 11 bases to trimming and J lost 3 bases, with 7 bases between them. This CDR3 is CAARDTGELFF. DNA for the CDR3: TGTGCCGCCCGGGACACCGGGGAGCTGTTTTTT.

This rearrangement joins TRBV7-9 to TRBJ1-2; TRBD1 might be the D (6 bases). CDR1 and CDR2 (germline): SEHNR, FQNEAQ (reference sequence). Trimming left V 0 bases short and J 6 bases short, with 14 bases between. There are 15 residues in the CDR3. The CDR3 reads CASSLAAQGKDGYTF. CDR3 bases: TGTGCCAGCAGCTTAGCGGCGCAGGGGAAGGATGGCTACACCTTC. The full variable domain, rest sourced from reference TRBV7-9 and TRBJ1-2, is DTGVSQNPRHKITKRGQNVTFRCDPISEHNRLYWYRQTLGQGPEFLTYFQNEAQLEKSRLLSDRFSAERPKGSFSTLEIQRTEQGDSAMYLCASSLAAQGKDGYTFGSGTRLTVV.

This clone showed up just a few times. The J gene is TRBJ2-3, the V gene TRBV30; D perhaps matches TRBD2 (6 bases). This CDR3 has 15 residues. Between the trimmed V and J ends, which lost 5 bases and 0 bases, there was a span of 15 bases. The germline V gene encodes CDR1 GTSNPN and CDR2 SVGIG (reference sequence). The CDR3 region is CAWGGTTLSTDTQYF. Here the CDR3 DNA reads TGTGCCTGGGGCGGGACGACCCTAAGCACAGATACGCAGTATTTT.

The chain is built from TRBV25-1 and TRBJ1-3; D is unresolved. CDR3 size: 11 residues. The V gene's germline CDR1 is MGHDK and CDR2 SYGVNS. Trimming took off 10 bases at V and 4 bases at J, with 8 bases between the two ends. This CDR3 reads CATQQGNTIYF. The CDR3 DNA follows: TGTGCCACACAACAGGGAAACACCATATATTTT.

J is TRBJ1-6 and V is TRBV23-1; 7 nucleotides match TRBD1. TRBV23-1 has ORF status, its function being uncertain. CDR3 length: 14 residues. V trimming: 4 bases; J trimming: 11 bases; junction bases outside the gene matches: 8. In nucleotides, the CDR3 is TGCGCCAGCAGTCGGTCGACAGGGTTCCCACCCCTCCACTTT. Its protein product is CASSRSTGFPPLHF.